This entry features one T cell receptor beta chain sequence. These data come from a study of blood T cell repertoires in COVID-19. At the level of the study: Specimens from acute and convalescent COVID-19 originated in the United States, Italy and Spain.

The CDR3 is 12 residues long. Looked up from germline, CDR1 is LGHNT and CDR2 is FRNRAP. The ends were cut back, 1 base at V and 7 bases at J, with 5 bases in the middle. The method was immunoSEQ multiplex PCR; TCRdb's version includes in-frame clones alone and lacks a portion of them. The table has 400,000 to 500,000 clones, 70% to 90% seen once. The source material was PBMCs or T cells enriched from blood (not recorded which). V is TRBV12-5 and J is TRBJ2-1; D is perhaps TRBD2 (5 bases). This sequence originates from a woman aged 18-29 years who had been exposed to COVID-19. The DNA of the CDR3 is TGTGCTAGTGGTTTGGGAGGGAATGAGCAGTTCTTC. It translates to CASGLGGNEQFF.